Listed here is a single T cell receptor (beta chain). Its specific antigen is unknown. Its ends do not fully match the called genes, so a read error is possible. Participants in the prospective study were enrolled through a virtual design, were aged roughly 18 to 100 years, and lived in approximately 24 United States geographic areas. Cohort assignment in the prospective study relied on participant-reported clinical history from a screening survey and a study questionnaire. Each participant in the prospective study had whole blood, serum and a nasopharyngeal or oropharyngeal swab collected by mobile phlebotomists. Over an approximately two-month period, participants in the prospective study had the option of providing additional blood draws and questionnaires. Prospective study blood samples were shipped either frozen or at room temperature before DNA extraction. These data belong to a study of blood T cell repertoires in COVID-19 (dated by TCRdb to 2018 to 2021). In terms of the full investigation: Samples covering the acute and convalescent phases of COVID-19 were provided by collaborators in the United States, Italy and Spain. Subjects who had been exposed to COVID-19, were actively infected with it, or had recovered from it provided the deeply sampled blood TCRbeta repertoires that made up the dataset. The samples were drawn from two sources: the first 160 participants of the ongoing ImmuneRACE study, and approximately 1,300 subjects contributed by 6 global collaborators. HLA class I and class II types, where available, came from metadata supplied by the sample provider rather than from assay-based typing. The material from the prospective study consisted of cDNA or gDNA derived from T cells, B-cell-depleted T cells, or PBMCs. Nearly every sample came with metadata listing a de-identified subject ID, COVID-19 status, age in years and sex. The repertoires were released in a freely available public database intended as a resource for research on the immune response to SARS-CoV-2.

The study at large found these results: The amount of clinical and demographic metadata varied by source and participant and was provided uncurated.

Its CDR3 holds 15 amino acids, cysteine through phenylalanine. The sequence is cut down to CDR3 DNA, 45 bases in frame from base 1. From the germline V gene (reference sequence), CDR1 is SSHAT and CDR2 is FNYEAQ. TCRbeta CDR3 regions were amplified from genomic DNA by means of the immunoSEQ Assay, a bias-controlled multiplex PCR. Per the authors' processing: Within the assay, amplification of reference gene primers was used to estimate how many nucleated cells each sample contained. To quantify the absolute abundance of each unique TCRbeta CDR3 rearrangement, sequence reads were collapsed and filtered. Productive Simpson clonality was computed per sample as the square root of Simpson's diversity index over productive rearrangements. What TCRdb holds here is the immuneACCESS table cut down to in-frame rearrangements. Part of the clones is not present; checked against another copy, under half of the missing clones reflect an unresolved V gene, and the others are unexplained. V, J and clone size were drawn from that table, and D and trimming were deduced from the DNA. This sample comprises about 60,000 clones, approximately 78% of them detected only once. About 4% of the sample belongs to the ten largest clones.

The chain employs TRBV7-7 and TRBJ2-5, with 10 bases in between that match TRBD2. The receptor's source is a woman between 40 and 50 years old with acute COVID-19. The sequencing input was PBMCs or T cells enriched from blood (not recorded which). CDR3 sequence: CASSSSGRGQETQYF. The bases read TGTGCTAGCAGCTCTAGCGGGAGAGGTCAAGAGACCCAGTACTTC.